This T cell receptor (beta chain) was profiled in a study of T cell responses to AZD1222 COVID-19 vaccine. Study-level points and caveats: Scientists sampled the repertoires only once the peak T cell response had passed. Mostly white British, mostly female donors; authors suggested clonal diversity may be underestimated.

The CDR3 length is 13 residues. V was cut by 7 bases and J by 2 bases, with 12 bases left in between. Looked up from germline, CDR1 is MDHEN and CDR2 is SYDVKM. Some clones are missing from TCRdb's copy, which holds only in-frame ones; the method was immunoSEQ multiplex PCR. Seen here are more than 95,000 clones, 90% observed once, and the top ten hold approximately 7.9%. Comments on this clone: Its specificity is not known.

This receptor was obtained from an adult in good health. The chain has TRBV28 and TRBJ2-7; D gene uncertain. The material was peripheral blood, obtained on day 0 of AZD1222 vaccination. The CDR3, as DNA: TGTGCCAGCACCGAGACGGCTACCTACGAGCAGTACTTC. Amino acids: CASTETATYEQYF.